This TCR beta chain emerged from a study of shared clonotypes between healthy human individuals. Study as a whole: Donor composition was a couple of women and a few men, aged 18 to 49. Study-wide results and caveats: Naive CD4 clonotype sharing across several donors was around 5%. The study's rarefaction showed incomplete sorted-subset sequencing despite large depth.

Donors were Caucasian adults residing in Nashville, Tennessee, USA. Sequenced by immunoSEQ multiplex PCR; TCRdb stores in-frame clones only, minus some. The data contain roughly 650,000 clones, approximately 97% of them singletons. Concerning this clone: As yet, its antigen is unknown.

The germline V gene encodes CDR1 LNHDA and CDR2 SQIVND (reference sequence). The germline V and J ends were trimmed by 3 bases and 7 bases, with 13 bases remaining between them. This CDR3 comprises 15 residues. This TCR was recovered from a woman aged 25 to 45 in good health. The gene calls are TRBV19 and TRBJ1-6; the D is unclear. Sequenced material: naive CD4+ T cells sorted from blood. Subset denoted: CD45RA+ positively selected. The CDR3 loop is CASSMAGAPNSPLHF. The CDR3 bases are TGTGCCAGTAGTATGGCAGGAGCACCGAATTCACCCCTCCACTTT.